Listed below are T cell receptor beta chains from one sample, sequenced in a study of T-cell reconstitution after alpha-beta-depleted transplantation in children. TCRdb fed the PCR reads into MiXCR, producing one record per CDR3 protein. The sample contains tens of thousands of distinct CDR3 sequences, 6.3% of which appear only once. The specimen was PBMCs, mostly from graft donor cells, collected 180 days after TCRalphabeta/CD19-depleted stem cell transplant. These receptors were obtained from a male patient under 18 who had a stem cell transplant for acute myeloid leukemia, so the T cells may come from the graft donor. CDR3s include the opening cysteine and the closing phenylalanine or tryptophan. A D gene is named only where the DNA matches it firmly. Clone size appears in some rows only: once, few, many, or a class for an expanded clone.

d_gene	abundance	v_gene	j_gene	CDR3nt	CDR3aa
.	.	TRBV7-8	TRBJ1-2	TGTGCCAGCAGCTCTGCAGGGTGGTCCTATGGCTACACCTTC	CASSSAGWSYGYTF
TRBD1	many	TRBV20-1	TRBJ1-6	TGCAGTGCTATCACCACTACAGGGGCCTGGGGATCACCCCTCCACTTT	CSAITTTGAWGSPLHF
TRBD1	many	TRBV24-1	TRBJ2-5	TGTGCCACCAGTGATTTCAGGGGGTCAGAGACCCAGTACTTC	CATSDFRGSETQYF
TRBD2	many	TRBV7-3	TRBJ2-1	TGTGCCAGCAGCTTAAAGGGGACTAGCCTGAGCTCCTACAATGAGCAGTTCTTC	CASSLKGTSLSSYNEQFF
.	.	TRBV5-4	TRBJ2-7	TGTGCCAGCAGCAACGCTAAGAGCCTCACCTACGAGCAGTACTTC	CASSNAKSLTYEQYF
TRBD2	.	TRBV7-8	TRBJ2-2	TGTGCCAGCAGTCGACGACGAGGACTAGCGGGAAGCACCGGGGAGCTGTTTTTT	CASSRRRGLAGSTGELFF
.	many	TRBV4-2	TRBJ1-3	TGTGCCAGCAGCCAAGAGGTCGTAGTTCAGGGGCTCACCTCTGGAAACACCATATATTTT	CASSQEVVVQGLTSGNTIYF
TRBD1	many	TRBV10-3	TRBJ1-1	TGTGCCATCAGTGACCCGGGACAGGGCAACACTGAAGCTTTCTTT	CAISDPGQGNTEAFF
TRBD2	medium-sized	TRBV7-3	TRBJ2-1	TGTGCCAGCAGCGGCTCGGGACTAGCCTCCAATGAGCAGTTCTTC	CASSGSGLASNEQFF
.	many	TRBV12-3/TRBV12-4	TRBJ2-7	TGTGCCAGCAGCCCCGAGGTACACGAGCAGTACTTC	CASSPEVHEQYF
.	many	TRBV5-4	TRBJ2-3	TGTGCCAGCAGCTTGGGTTGGACAGATACGCAGTATTTT	CASSLGWTDTQYF
TRBD2	many	TRBV5-8	TRBJ2-3	TGTGCCAGCAGCTTGGAGGGGACTAGCGAAGGGGGTACGCAGTATTTT	CASSLEGTSEGGTQYF
.	many	TRBV7-6	TRBJ2-5	TGTGCCAGCACCGAAAACAGGGGGGGGTCTGAGACCCAGTACTTC	CASTENRGGSETQYF
TRBD1	many	TRBV9	TRBJ2-7	TGTGCCAGCAGCCCAACAGGGGGCGTCCACGAGCAGTACTTC	CASSPTGGVHEQYF
.	.	TRBV27	TRBJ2-7	TGTGCCAGCAGTTCCAGGGGGGGGGGCGAGCAGTACTTC	CASSSRGGGEQYF
.	many	TRBV7-2	TRBJ2-7	TGTGCCAGCAGCCCTAATCCGGACCCCGCCTACGAGCAGTACTTC	CASSPNPDPAYEQYF
TRBD2	many	TRBV20-1	TRBJ2-3	TGCAGTGCTTCCCCCCTAGCGGGGGTCACAGATACGCAGTATTTT	CSASPLAGVTDTQYF
.	.	TRBV6-5	TRBJ2-7	TGTGCCAGCACTTCCAAAACTCACCCGGGAGATATCTACGAGCAGTACTTC	CASTSKTHPGDIYEQYF
TRBD2	many	TRBV9	TRBJ2-5	TGTGCCAGCAGCGTAGGTTCCAGCGGGGGGGCGCAAGAGACCCAGTACTTC	CASSVGSSGGAQETQYF
.	many	TRBV19	TRBJ1-6	TGTGCCAGTACCGCCCTATCGGGCTATAATTCACCCCTCCACTTT	CASTALSGYNSPLHF
TRBD1	many	TRBV19	TRBJ2-1	TGTGCCAGTAGTGTCTCAGGGGGCTCCCACTACAATGAGCAGTTCTTC	CASSVSGGSHYNEQFF
TRBD2	many	TRBV5-1	TRBJ2-5	TGCGCCAGCGATGAGCGGGAGGTAATGGAGACCCAGTACTTC	CASDEREVMETQYF
TRBD2	many	TRBV7-3	TRBJ2-1	TGTGCCAGCAGCTCGCTAGCGGCCCTATACAATGAGCAGTTCTTC	CASSSLAALYNEQFF
TRBD1	many	TRBV28	TRBJ2-7	TGTGCCAGCAGTACCCCCGGGACAGTCTCCTACGAGCAGTACTTC	CASSTPGTVSYEQYF
.	many	TRBV12-3/TRBV12-4	TRBJ2-7	TGTGCCAGCAGTTCCCATCCAGGGTATGCCTACTACGAGCAGTACTTC	CASSSHPGYAYYEQYF